This is a list of T cell receptor beta chains from one sample in a study of shared clonotypes between healthy human individuals. Data came from immunoSEQ multiplex PCR; TCRdb stores just in-frame clones and leaves some out. The sample holds roughly 2,000,000 clones, about 94% seen once. The specimen was naive CD8+ T cells from PBMCs. All receptors come from a man between 18 and 29 years old in good health. Some clones in this sample may be carry-over from other donors' samples. CDR3s include the opening cysteine and the closing phenylalanine or tryptophan. Each record gives: clone size, D gene, J gene, V gene, CDR3 protein, CDR3 DNA. D genes are given only for firm matches. Some rows have no size entry. The others give once, few or many, or a class for an expanded clone.

abundance: .
d_gene: .
j_gene: TRBJ2-5
v_gene: TRBV13
CDR3aa: CASSSIRVGQETQYF
CDR3nt: TGTGCCAGCAGCTCAATCAGGGTTGGGCAAGAGACCCAGTACTTC

abundance: once
d_gene: TRBD1
j_gene: TRBJ2-7
v_gene: TRBV28
CDR3aa: CASTQTGGNSYEQYF
CDR3nt: TGTGCCAGCACCCAGACAGGGGGCAATTCATACGAGCAGTACTTC

abundance: .
d_gene: TRBD2
j_gene: TRBJ2-1
v_gene: TRBV29-1
CDR3aa: CSVRSGVGSYNEQFF
CDR3nt: TGCAGCGTGAGAAGCGGGGTCGGCTCCTACAATGAGCAGTTCTTC

abundance: .
d_gene: .
j_gene: TRBJ1-2
v_gene: TRBV27
CDR3aa: CASSLRGTTYGYTF
CDR3nt: TGTGCCAGCAGTTTGAGGGGGACTACCTATGGCTACACCTTC

abundance: .
d_gene: TRBD1
j_gene: TRBJ1-4
v_gene: TRBV28
CDR3aa: CASSLQGLNEKLFF
CDR3nt: TGTGCCAGCAGCCTACAGGGGCTTAATGAAAAACTGTTTTTT

abundance: .
d_gene: .
j_gene: TRBJ1-1
v_gene: TRBV19
CDR3aa: CASSIVGEGDTEAFF
CDR3nt: TGTGCCAGTAGTATAGTCGGGGAGGGGGACACTGAAGCTTTCTTT

abundance: .
d_gene: .
j_gene: TRBJ2-7
v_gene: TRBV28
CDR3aa: CASRQGGALPSYEQYF
CDR3nt: TGTGCCTCTAGGCAAGGAGGTGCGTTGCCATCCTACGAGCAGTACTTC

abundance: .
d_gene: .
j_gene: TRBJ1-1
v_gene: TRBV27
CDR3aa: CASSFRTGHTEAFF
CDR3nt: TGTGCCAGCAGTTTCAGAACGGGGCACACTGAAGCTTTCTTT

abundance: .
d_gene: .
j_gene: TRBJ2-1
v_gene: TRBV9
CDR3aa: CASSGGKSGDSYNEQFF
CDR3nt: TGTGCCAGCAGCGGAGGGAAGTCGGGAGACTCCTACAATGAGCAGTTCTTC

abundance: few
d_gene: .
j_gene: TRBJ1-1
v_gene: TRBV27
CDR3aa: CASISLGGREAFF
CDR3nt: TGTGCCAGCATATCCCTCGGGGGCCGTGAAGCTTTCTTT

abundance: few
d_gene: .
j_gene: TRBJ2-2
v_gene: TRBV10-3
CDR3aa: CAIAGVAGELFF
CDR3nt: TGTGCCATCGCCGGGGTTGCCGGGGAGCTGTTTTTT

abundance: .
d_gene: TRBD1
j_gene: TRBJ2-1
v_gene: TRBV6-1
CDR3aa: CASTEKPGQGYNEQFF
CDR3nt: TGTGCCAGCACTGAAAAACCGGGACAGGGATACAATGAGCAGTTCTTC

abundance: few
d_gene: .
j_gene: TRBJ1-5
v_gene: TRBV11-2
CDR3aa: CASSFQGYNQPQHF
CDR3nt: TGTGCCAGCAGCTTCCAGGGTTACAATCAGCCCCAGCATTTT

abundance: once
d_gene: TRBD1
j_gene: TRBJ1-2
v_gene: TRBV15
CDR3aa: CATSRDRTGGYGYTF
CDR3nt: TGTGCCACCAGCAGAGATCGGACAGGGGGCTATGGCTACACCTTC

abundance: few
d_gene: .
j_gene: TRBJ2-2
v_gene: TRBV5-1
CDR3aa: CASSLDVGSGGELFF
CDR3nt: TGCGCCAGCAGCTTGGATGTGGGTAGCGGCGGGGAGCTGTTTTTT

abundance: .
d_gene: .
j_gene: TRBJ2-7
v_gene: TRBV27
CDR3aa: CASSLVKVGGPYEQYF
CDR3nt: TGTGCCAGCAGTTTAGTTAAGGTGGGGGGGCCCTACGAGCAGTACTTC

abundance: once
d_gene: TRBD2
j_gene: TRBJ2-2
v_gene: TRBV15
CDR3aa: CATYDLGLGFTGELFF
CDR3nt: TGTGCCACCTACGATTTGGGACTAGGATTCACCGGGGAGCTGTTTTTT

abundance: once
d_gene: .
j_gene: TRBJ1-1
v_gene: TRBV28
CDR3aa: CASNPPGEAYTEAFF
CDR3nt: TGTGCCAGCAACCCCCCCGGGGAGGCGTACACTGAAGCTTTCTTT

abundance: .
d_gene: .
j_gene: TRBJ2-3
v_gene: TRBV9
CDR3aa: CASSGRDWRTDTQYF
CDR3nt: TGTGCCAGCAGCGGCCGGGACTGGCGCACAGATACGCAGTATTTT

abundance: .
d_gene: TRBD1
j_gene: TRBJ2-7
v_gene: TRBV14
CDR3aa: CASSQRGQGGGQYF
CDR3nt: TGTGCCAGCAGCCAACGAGGACAGGGGGGAGGGCAGTACTTC

abundance: .
d_gene: TRBD1
j_gene: TRBJ2-7
v_gene: TRBV7-6
CDR3aa: CASRNTGDYEQYF
CDR3nt: TGTGCCAGCAGAAATACAGGGGACTACGAGCAGTACTTC

abundance: .
d_gene: .
j_gene: TRBJ1-1
v_gene: TRBV4-3
CDR3aa: CASSQVTALNTEAFF
CDR3nt: TGCGCCAGCAGCCAAGTCACAGCTTTGAACACTGAAGCTTTCTTT

abundance: .
d_gene: .
j_gene: TRBJ1-5
v_gene: TRBV28
CDR3aa: CASSPKFARDNHYNQPQHF
CDR3nt: TGTGCCAGCAGCCCTAAGTTCGCCCGGGACAACCATTACAATCAGCCCCAGCATTTT

abundance: .
d_gene: TRBD2
j_gene: TRBJ2-2
v_gene: TRBV5-4
CDR3aa: CASTIGGRSGELFF
CDR3nt: TGTGCCAGCACTATTGGCGGGAGATCCGGGGAGCTGTTTTTT

abundance: .
d_gene: .
j_gene: TRBJ2-5
v_gene: TRBV5-1
CDR3aa: CASPRDKSRETQYF
CDR3nt: TGCGCCAGCCCGCGGGACAAAAGTCGGGAGACCCAGTACTTC

abundance: .
d_gene: .
j_gene: TRBJ2-2
v_gene: TRBV27
CDR3aa: CASSFNTGELFF
CDR3nt: TGTGCCAGCAGCTTTAACACCGGGGAGCTGTTTTTT

abundance: .
d_gene: TRBD2
j_gene: TRBJ2-1
v_gene: TRBV28
CDR3aa: CASSTRTSGRREQFF
CDR3nt: TGTGCCAGCAGTACTCGGACTAGCGGGAGACGTGAGCAGTTCTTC

abundance: .
d_gene: TRBD1
j_gene: TRBJ1-2
v_gene: TRBV29-1
CDR3aa: CSVGQGSSYGYTF
CDR3nt: TGCAGCGTCGGACAGGGCTCGAGCTATGGCTACACCTTC

abundance: .
d_gene: .
j_gene: TRBJ1-1
v_gene: TRBV27
CDR3aa: CASSPGNTEAFF
CDR3nt: TGTGCCAGCAGTCCTGGCAACACTGAAGCTTTCTTT

abundance: .
d_gene: .
j_gene: TRBJ1-3
v_gene: TRBV7-6
CDR3aa: CASSSSGFSGNTIYF
CDR3nt: TGTGCCAGCAGCTCCTCGGGCTTCTCTGGAAACACCATATATTTT

abundance: .
d_gene: TRBD1
j_gene: TRBJ2-7
v_gene: TRBV4-1
CDR3aa: CASRPGTGDTHEQYF
CDR3nt: TGCGCCAGCAGACCCGGGACAGGGGATACCCACGAGCAGTACTTC

abundance: .
d_gene: .
j_gene: TRBJ2-1
v_gene: TRBV2
CDR3aa: CASRPRAARSYNEQFF
CDR3nt: TGTGCCAGCAGACCCAGAGCGGCCCGCTCCTACAATGAGCAGTTCTTC

abundance: .
d_gene: TRBD1
j_gene: TRBJ2-1
v_gene: TRBV5-4
CDR3aa: CASSLETGGLYNEQFF
CDR3nt: TGTGCCAGCAGCTTGGAGACAGGGGGCTTATACAATGAGCAGTTCTTC

abundance: .
d_gene: .
j_gene: TRBJ2-7
v_gene: TRBV9
CDR3aa: CASSAFRDGGVEQYF
CDR3nt: TGTGCCAGCAGCGCCTTCCGGGACGGCGGGGTCGAGCAGTACTTC

abundance: .
d_gene: .
j_gene: TRBJ1-5
v_gene: TRBV5-6
CDR3aa: CASSAGPWGNQPQHF
CDR3nt: TGTGCCAGCAGTGCCGGACCTTGGGGCAATCAGCCCCAGCATTTT

abundance: once
d_gene: .
j_gene: TRBJ1-1
v_gene: TRBV27
CDR3aa: CASSLSYRGMMAGLNTEAFF
CDR3nt: TGTGCCAGCAGTTTATCGTATCGGGGGATGATGGCCGGATTGAACACTGAAGCTTTCTTT

abundance: once
d_gene: TRBD1
j_gene: TRBJ1-2
v_gene: TRBV6-6
CDR3aa: CASSSTGQAYGYTF
CDR3nt: TGTGCCAGCAGTTCCACGGGACAGGCCTATGGCTACACCTTC

abundance: .
d_gene: .
j_gene: TRBJ2-7
v_gene: TRBV5-4
CDR3aa: CASSPDSSFSYEQYF
CDR3nt: TGTGCCAGCAGCCCTGACAGTTCTTTCTCCTACGAGCAGTACTTC

abundance: .
d_gene: .
j_gene: TRBJ2-1
v_gene: TRBV5-6
CDR3aa: CASSFSVLNNEQFF
CDR3nt: TGTGCCAGCAGCTTTAGCGTCCTCAACAATGAGCAGTTCTTC

abundance: .
d_gene: .
j_gene: TRBJ2-5
v_gene: TRBV9
CDR3aa: CASSVGGGGVETQYF
CDR3nt: TGTGCCAGCAGCGTAGGGGGTGGAGGGGTGGAGACCCAGTACTTC

abundance: .
d_gene: .
j_gene: TRBJ2-3
v_gene: TRBV12-5
CDR3aa: CASGLAPRGAWTDTQYF
CDR3nt: TGTGCTAGTGGTTTAGCCCCCAGGGGGGCATGGACAGATACGCAGTATTTT

abundance: .
d_gene: .
j_gene: TRBJ2-7
v_gene: TRBV14
CDR3aa: CASSQDQRAEQYF
CDR3nt: TGTGCCAGCAGCCAAGATCAGAGGGCCGAGCAGTACTTC

abundance: .
d_gene: .
j_gene: TRBJ2-5
v_gene: TRBV11-1
CDR3aa: CASSLLRGAIKETQYF
CDR3nt: TGTGCCAGCAGCTTACTCAGGGGCGCAATTAAAGAGACCCAGTACTTC

abundance: few
d_gene: TRBD1
j_gene: TRBJ1-5
v_gene: TRBV7-9
CDR3aa: CASSDTGEPQHF
CDR3nt: TGTGCCAGCAGCGACACAGGGGAGCCCCAGCATTTT

abundance: .
d_gene: .
j_gene: TRBJ2-1
v_gene: TRBV7-9
CDR3aa: CASSLVGGGEQFF
CDR3nt: TGTGCCAGCAGCTTAGTAGGGGGAGGTGAGCAGTTCTTC

abundance: .
d_gene: TRBD1
j_gene: TRBJ1-2
v_gene: TRBV7-9
CDR3aa: CASSRPGTGGNYGYTF
CDR3nt: TGTGCCAGCAGCAGACCCGGGACAGGGGGGAACTATGGCTACACCTTC

abundance: .
d_gene: .
j_gene: TRBJ2-3
v_gene: TRBV7-9
CDR3aa: CASSLKIAGPVADTQYF
CDR3nt: TGTGCCAGCAGCTTAAAGATTGCGGGTCCGGTCGCAGATACGCAGTATTTT

abundance: .
d_gene: .
j_gene: TRBJ2-4
v_gene: TRBV7-7
CDR3aa: CASSRQGKNIQYF
CDR3nt: TGTGCCAGCAGCCGGCAGGGGAAAAACATTCAGTACTTC

abundance: .
d_gene: .
j_gene: TRBJ2-5
v_gene: TRBV9
CDR3aa: CASSPDHTGPFQETQYF
CDR3nt: TGTGCCAGCAGCCCCGACCATACTGGACCCTTCCAAGAGACCCAGTACTTC

abundance: .
d_gene: .
j_gene: TRBJ2-1
v_gene: TRBV4-3
CDR3aa: CASSLRQPGPFEQFF
CDR3nt: TGCGCCAGCAGCCTCAGACAACCGGGCCCCTTTGAGCAGTTCTTC

abundance: few
d_gene: TRBD1
j_gene: TRBJ1-5
v_gene: TRBV28
CDR3aa: CASSVDRGQPQHF
CDR3nt: TGTGCCAGCAGTGTGGACAGGGGGCAGCCCCAGCATTTT

abundance: .
d_gene: .
j_gene: TRBJ2-5
v_gene: TRBV25-1
CDR3aa: CASSELEGGETQYF
CDR3nt: TGTGCCAGCAGTGAATTGGAGGGGGGAGAGACCCAGTACTTC

abundance: .
d_gene: TRBD2
j_gene: TRBJ2-2
v_gene: TRBV11-2
CDR3aa: CASSPPPGGNTGELFF
CDR3nt: TGTGCCAGCAGCCCCCCCCCGGGGGGAAACACCGGGGAGCTGTTTTTT

abundance: .
d_gene: .
j_gene: TRBJ1-2
v_gene: TRBV10-3
CDR3aa: CAISPEGNYGYTF
CDR3nt: TGTGCCATCAGCCCGGAGGGGAACTATGGCTACACCTTC

abundance: .
d_gene: .
j_gene: TRBJ2-7
v_gene: TRBV19
CDR3aa: CASSSRDGYEQYF
CDR3nt: TGTGCCAGTAGTTCCCGGGACGGATACGAGCAGTACTTC

abundance: .
d_gene: .
j_gene: TRBJ2-7
v_gene: TRBV15
CDR3aa: CATSRGSDSSYEQYF
CDR3nt: TGTGCCACCAGCAGAGGTAGCGACAGCTCCTACGAGCAGTACTTC

abundance: .
d_gene: .
j_gene: TRBJ2-1
v_gene: TRBV9
CDR3aa: CASSVGRGRSSYNEQFF
CDR3nt: TGTGCCAGCAGCGTAGGTAGGGGACGGAGCTCCTACAATGAGCAGTTCTTC